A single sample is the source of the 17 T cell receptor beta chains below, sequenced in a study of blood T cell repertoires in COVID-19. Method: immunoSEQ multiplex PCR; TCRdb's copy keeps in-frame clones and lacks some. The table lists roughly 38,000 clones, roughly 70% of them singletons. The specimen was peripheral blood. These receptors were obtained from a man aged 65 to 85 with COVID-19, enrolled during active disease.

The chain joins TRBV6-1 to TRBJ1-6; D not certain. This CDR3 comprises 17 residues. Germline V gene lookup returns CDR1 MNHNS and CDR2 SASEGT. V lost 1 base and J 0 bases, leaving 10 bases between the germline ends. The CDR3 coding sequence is TGTGCCAGCAGTGAAGTGGGCGGGAGCTCCTATAATTCACCCCTCCACTTT. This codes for CASSEVGGSSYNSPLHF.

CDR3 sequence reads: CASSVARNTEAFF. The CDR3 DNA sequence: TGTGCCAGCAGCGTAGCTAGGAACACTGAAGCTTTCTTT. V gene TRBV9 combines with J gene TRBJ1-1, with D unresolved. Germline V gives CDR1 SGDLS, CDR2 YYNGEE. This CDR3 contains 13 residues. Trimming left V 0 bases short and J 1 base short, with 4 bases between.

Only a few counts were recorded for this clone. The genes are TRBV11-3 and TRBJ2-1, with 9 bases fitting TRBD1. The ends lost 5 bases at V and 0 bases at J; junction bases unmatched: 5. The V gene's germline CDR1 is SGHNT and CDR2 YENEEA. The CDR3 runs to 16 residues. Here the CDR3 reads CASSPGQGSSYNEQFF. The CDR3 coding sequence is TGTGCCAGCAGCCCGGGACAGGGAAGCTCCTACAATGAGCAGTTCTTC.

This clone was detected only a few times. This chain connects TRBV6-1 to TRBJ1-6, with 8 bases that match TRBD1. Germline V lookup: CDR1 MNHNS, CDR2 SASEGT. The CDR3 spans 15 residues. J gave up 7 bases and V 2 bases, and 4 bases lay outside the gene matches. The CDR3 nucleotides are TGTGCCAGCAGTGAAATCGGACAGGGAAATTCACCCCTCCACTTT. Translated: CASSEIGQGNSPLHF.

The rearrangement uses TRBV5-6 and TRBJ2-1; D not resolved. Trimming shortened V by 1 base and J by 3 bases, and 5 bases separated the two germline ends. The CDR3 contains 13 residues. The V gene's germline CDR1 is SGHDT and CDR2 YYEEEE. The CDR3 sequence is CASSLRYYNEQFF. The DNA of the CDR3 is TGTGCCAGCAGCTTGCGGTACTACAATGAGCAGTTCTTC.

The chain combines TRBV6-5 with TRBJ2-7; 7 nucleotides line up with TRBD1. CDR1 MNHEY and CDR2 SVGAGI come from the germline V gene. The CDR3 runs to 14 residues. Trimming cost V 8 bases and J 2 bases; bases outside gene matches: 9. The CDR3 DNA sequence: TGTGCCAGCGCTCAGGGGGTTGGTACCTACGAGCAGTACTTC. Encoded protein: CASAQGVGTYEQYF.

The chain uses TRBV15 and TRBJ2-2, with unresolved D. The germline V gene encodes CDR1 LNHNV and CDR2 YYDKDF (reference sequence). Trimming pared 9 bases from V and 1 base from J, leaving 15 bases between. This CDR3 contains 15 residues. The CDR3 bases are TGTGCCACTGGAGTGGAAAGGTGGAACACCGGGGAGCTGTTTTTT. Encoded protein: CATGVERWNTGELFF.

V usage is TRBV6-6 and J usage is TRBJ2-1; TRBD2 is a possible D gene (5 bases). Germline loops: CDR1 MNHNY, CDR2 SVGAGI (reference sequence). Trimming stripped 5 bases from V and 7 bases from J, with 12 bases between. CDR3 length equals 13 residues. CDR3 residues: CASSPRRGNEQFF. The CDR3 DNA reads TGTGCCAGCAGTCCACGTCGGGGAAATGAGCAGTTCTTC.

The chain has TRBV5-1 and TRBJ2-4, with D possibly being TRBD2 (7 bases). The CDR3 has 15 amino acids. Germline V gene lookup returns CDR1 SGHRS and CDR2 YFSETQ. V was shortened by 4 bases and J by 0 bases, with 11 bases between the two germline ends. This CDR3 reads CASSPGGLAKNIQYF. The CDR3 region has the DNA TGCGCCAGCAGCCCCGGGGGGCTAGCCAAAAACATTCAGTACTTC.

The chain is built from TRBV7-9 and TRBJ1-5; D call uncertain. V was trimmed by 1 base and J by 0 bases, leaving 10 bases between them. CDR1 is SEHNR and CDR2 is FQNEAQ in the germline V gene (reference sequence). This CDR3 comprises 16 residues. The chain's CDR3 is CASSLGVAHSNQPQHF. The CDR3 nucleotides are TGTGCCAGCAGCTTAGGGGTAGCCCATAGCAATCAGCCCCAGCATTTT.

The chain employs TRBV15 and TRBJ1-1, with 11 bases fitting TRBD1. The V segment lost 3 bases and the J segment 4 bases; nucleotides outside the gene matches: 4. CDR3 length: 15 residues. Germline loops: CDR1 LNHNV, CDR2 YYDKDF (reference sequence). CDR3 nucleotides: TGTGCCACCAGCAGGGGGGACAGGGGGGGCACTGAAGCTTTCTTT. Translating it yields CATSRGDRGGTEAFF.

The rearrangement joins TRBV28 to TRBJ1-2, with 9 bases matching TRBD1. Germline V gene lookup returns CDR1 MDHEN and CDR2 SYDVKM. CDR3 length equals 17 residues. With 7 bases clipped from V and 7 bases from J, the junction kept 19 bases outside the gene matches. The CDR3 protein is CASTPTGTGFFFGGYTF. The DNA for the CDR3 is TGTGCCAGCACCCCGACCGGGACAGGGTTTTTCTTCGGTGGCTACACCTTC.

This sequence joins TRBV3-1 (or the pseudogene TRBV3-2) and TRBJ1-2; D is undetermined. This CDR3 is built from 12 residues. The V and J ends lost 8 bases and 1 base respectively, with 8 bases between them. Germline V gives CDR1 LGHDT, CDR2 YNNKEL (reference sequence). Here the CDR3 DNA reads TGTGCCAGCCGAGACTATAACTATGGCTACACCTTC. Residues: CASRDYNYGYTF.

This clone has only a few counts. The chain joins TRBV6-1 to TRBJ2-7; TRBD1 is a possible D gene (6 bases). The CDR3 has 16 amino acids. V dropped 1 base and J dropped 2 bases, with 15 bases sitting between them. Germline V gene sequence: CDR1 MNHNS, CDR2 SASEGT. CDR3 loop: CASSEGLRGYTYEQYF. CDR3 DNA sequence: TGTGCCAGCAGTGAAGGCCTCAGGGGTTACACCTACGAGCAGTACTTC.

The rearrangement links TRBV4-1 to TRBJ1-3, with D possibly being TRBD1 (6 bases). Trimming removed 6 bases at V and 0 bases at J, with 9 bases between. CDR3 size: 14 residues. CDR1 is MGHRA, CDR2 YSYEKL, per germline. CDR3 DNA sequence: TGCGCCAGCAGAAGGACAGTCTCTGGAAACACCATATATTTT. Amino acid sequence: CASRRTVSGNTIYF.

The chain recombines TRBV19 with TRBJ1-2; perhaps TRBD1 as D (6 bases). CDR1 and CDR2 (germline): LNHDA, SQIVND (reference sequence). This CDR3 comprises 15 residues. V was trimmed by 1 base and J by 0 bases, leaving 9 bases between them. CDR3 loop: CASSIARGTNYGYTF. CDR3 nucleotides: TGTGCCAGTAGTATAGCCAGGGGCACTAACTATGGCTACACCTTC. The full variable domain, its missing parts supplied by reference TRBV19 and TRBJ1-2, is DGGITQSPKYLFRKEGQNVTLSCEQNLNHDAMYWYRQDPGQGLRLIYYSQIVNDFQKGDIAEGYSVSREKKESFPLTVTSAQKNPTAFYLCASSIARGTNYGYTFGSGTRLTVV.

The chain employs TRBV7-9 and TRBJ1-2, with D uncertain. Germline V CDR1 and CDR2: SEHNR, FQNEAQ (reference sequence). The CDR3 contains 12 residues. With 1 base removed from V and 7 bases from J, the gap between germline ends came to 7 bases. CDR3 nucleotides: TGTGCCAGCAGCTTAGGTGCAGGTGGCTACACCTTC. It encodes CASSLGAGGYTF.